These 5 T cell receptor beta chains were sequenced from one sample in a study of breast tumors, draining lymph nodes, adjacent tissues. Breast cancer patients provided tissue from their axillary draining lymph nodes. MiXCR was run by TCRdb on the multiplex PCR reads, yielding one entry per CDR3 protein. The table records 200,000 to 300,000 distinct CDR3 sequences, more than 30% of them present only once. Sequenced input: axillary lymph node tissue. These receptors all come from a female donor with breast cancer. Some clones in this sample may be carry-over from other donors' samples.

This clonotype was seen more than once but under ten times. This may be a read error: a much more frequent sequence differs by one nucleotide. The CDR3 protein is CASTRANVLTF. The CDR3 nucleotides are TGTGCCTCCACAAGGGCCAACGTCCTGACTTTC. J is TRBJ2-6 and V is TRBV11-2; no firm D call. Trimming left V 11 bases short and J 5 bases short, with 7 bases between. The CDR3 loop spans 11 amino acids. CDR1 is SGHAT and CDR2 is FQNNGV in the germline V gene.

This clonotype was picked up a small number of times. The rearrangement uses TRBV16 and TRBJ1-2, with a weak D call TRBD1 (5 bases). The CDR3 length is 18 residues. Trimming took off 4 bases at V and 1 base at J, with 22 bases between the two ends. Germline values: CDR1 KGHSY, CDR2 FQNENV. DNA for the CDR3: TGTGCCAGCAGCCCTACTCTCCCGGGGGTAGGGGTTAACTATGGCTACACCTTC. Amino acid sequence: CASSPTLPGVGVNYGYTF.

At least ten counts were recorded for this clonotype. The chain carries TRBV10-2 and TRBJ2-3, with 12 bases matching TRBD2. The germline V gene encodes CDR1 WSHSY and CDR2 SAAADI. The CDR3 length is 15 residues. Unmatched junction bases numbered 7, after V lost 8 bases and J lost 4 bases. Here the CDR3 reads CASCQTSGSPDTQYF. The DNA of the CDR3 is TGCGCCAGCTGTCAGACTAGCGGGAGTCCAGATACGCAGTATTTT.

In its sample, this clonotype was seen many times. This chain links TRBV5-4 with TRBJ2-5; no clear D gene. CDR3 length: 14 residues. Trimming removed 6 bases at V and 0 bases at J, with 12 bases between. Germline values: CDR1 SGHNT, CDR2 YYREEE (reference sequence). The DNA of the CDR3 is TGTGCCAGCAAAACCGACCAGTACCAAGAGACCCAGTACTTC. It codes for CASKTDQYQETQYF.

The chain recombines TRBV5-4 with TRBJ2-1; D may match TRBD1 or TRBD2 (5 bases each). Trimming removed 4 bases at V and 0 bases at J, with 17 bases between. There are 17 residues in the CDR3. Germline V gives CDR1 SGHNT, CDR2 YYREEE (reference sequence). Written as DNA, the CDR3 is TGTGCCAGCAGCCGAAGACAGAGCGGAAGCTCCTACAATGAGCAGTTCTTC. Amino acids: CASSRRQSGSSYNEQFF. The whole variable domain, filled in from reference TRBV5-4 and TRBJ2-1, reads ETGVTQSPTHLIKTRGQQVTLRCSSQSGHNTVSWYQQALGQGPQFIFQYYREEENGRGNFPPRFSGLQFPNYSSELNVNALELDDSALYLCASSRRQSGSSYNEQFFGPGTRLTVL.